There are a few counts of the clone carrying this TCR beta chain. Antigen: not known. These data originate in a study of identical twins. Study results and limitations: Among out-of-frame alpha sequences shared by twins, low generation probability occurred in excess. The degree of excess twin sharing was weaker in beta out-of-frame sequences. Insertions were reduced in abundant cord blood beta clonotypes but not in memory repertoires.

A universal primer site was created by template switching, with the cDNA bearing unique molecular identifiers. TCRdb itself ran the 5' RACE reads through MiXCR, one entry per CDR3 protein. The data show around 450,000 distinct CDR3 sequences, 12% to 15% seen once. The data were also submitted as part of a second study, on yellow fever vaccine responses in identical twins.

This receptor was taken from a woman in her late teens or twenties in good health. Sequencing was done on a sample of CD4+ T cells sorted from blood.

The CDR3 is CASSPPRTIQLEAFF. The CDR3 DNA is TGTGCCAGCAGTCCTCCTCGGACAATCCAACTAGAAGCTTTCTTT. J is TRBJ1-1 and V is TRBV28, with D maybe TRBD1 (5 bases). The CDR3 runs to 15 residues. V dropped 5 bases and J dropped 8 bases, with 21 bases sitting between them. Germline V gene sequence: CDR1 MDHEN, CDR2 SYDVKM.